This T cell receptor beta chain was captured in a study of T-cell memory formation after mild COVID-19. A single record per CDR3 protein comes from TCRdb applying MiXCR to the 5' RACE reads. The sample has hundreds of thousands of distinct CDR3 sequences, 13% to 15% seen once. This clonotype was found a few times. This sequence was found in a man in his late teens or twenties who had mild COVID-19 (a few samples of this study predate the infection). Cell type and time point are not known. Sequenced sample: PBMCs or a T cell subset sorted from them (not recorded which).

For the CDR3, the DNA is TGCAGTGCGGCCGAAGGGCTAGCGACCACAGATACGCAGTATTTT. Protein sequence: CSAAEGLATTDTQYF. The rearrangement links TRBV20-1 to TRBJ2-3, with a tentative D call TRBD2 (6 bases). Trimming cost V 6 bases and J 2 bases, with 18 bases left between them. From germline, CDR1 is DFQATT and CDR2 SNEGSKA (reference sequence). CDR3 length equals 15 residues.